This T cell receptor (beta chain) was obtained from a study of T-cell reconstitution after alpha-beta-depleted transplantation in children. Preparing the TCRbeta library involved the use of unique molecular identifiers. In TCRdb, the PCR reads were re-called with MiXCR into one record per CDR3 protein. The table has 200,000 to 250,000 distinct CDR3 sequences, about 11% seen once. Germline CDR1 SGHRS, CDR2 YFSETQ. V lost 4 bases and J lost 8, with 22 bases in between. The CDR3 spans 16 residues. The material was PBMCs from the stem cell graft donor, obtained from the stem cell graft. The sequence was obtained from a human donor who donated a stem cell graft to a child with acute lymphoblastic leukemia. The chain couples TRBV5-1 to TRBJ2-4; tentatively, D is TRBD2 (5 bases). CDR3 residues: CASSASLGGRPDIQYF. DNA for the CDR3: TGCGCCAGCAGCGCCAGCCTTGGCGGGCGCCCTGACATTCAGTACTTC.